These T cell receptor beta chains were read from a single sample in a study of neurological immune-mediated disorders. TCRdb processed the 5' RACE reads anew with MiXCR; each CDR3 protein has one entry. The repertoire holds over 70,000 distinct CDR3 sequences, roughly a tenth seen once, with approximately 9.5% in the top ten. The sample comprised PBMCs. Receptors originate from a man aged 25-40 years in good health. The CDR3 runs from the conserved cysteine through the conserved F or W. A D gene is named only where the DNA matches it firmly. Expanded clones are given a class, and other clones once, few, many or no size at all.

v_gene: TRBV11-2; d_gene: NA; j_gene: TRBJ1-1; abundance: few; CDR3nt: TGTGCCAGCAGCTTACAGGGGTCTGGAGCTGAAGCTTTCTTT; CDR3aa: CASSLQGSGAEAFF
v_gene: TRBV15; d_gene: NA; j_gene: TRBJ1-5; abundance: many; CDR3nt: TGTGCCACCAGCAGAGATCGGGAAGGGGGGAGGAATCAGCCCCAGCATTTT; CDR3aa: CATSRDREGGRNQPQHF
v_gene: TRBV9; d_gene: TRBD1; j_gene: TRBJ2-5; abundance: many; CDR3nt: TGTGCCAGCAGCCGGGACAGCACTTTGGAGGAGACCCAGTACTTC; CDR3aa: CASSRDSTLEETQYF
v_gene: TRBV20-1; d_gene: TRBD1; j_gene: TRBJ2-5; abundance: many; CDR3nt: TGCAGTGCTCACAGGGGAGAGACCCAGTACTTC; CDR3aa: CSAHRGETQYF
v_gene: TRBV28; d_gene: NA; j_gene: TRBJ2-2; abundance: many; CDR3nt: TGTGCCAGCATCTTAGGCGGGCTGACCGGGGAGCTGTTTTTT; CDR3aa: CASILGGLTGELFF
v_gene: TRBV6-1; d_gene: TRBD1; j_gene: TRBJ2-5; abundance: many; CDR3nt: TGTGCCAGCACAATCGACAGGGTCCAAGAGACCCAGTACTTC; CDR3aa: CASTIDRVQETQYF
v_gene: TRBV5-1; d_gene: NA; j_gene: TRBJ2-6; abundance: many; CDR3nt: TGCGCCAGCAGCTTCTGGACTGTGAGCTCTGGGGCCAACGTCCTGACTTTC; CDR3aa: CASSFWTVSSGANVLTF
v_gene: TRBV20-1; d_gene: NA; j_gene: TRBJ2-2; abundance: many; CDR3nt: TGCAGTGCTAGCCCCAAAAGGGAAAACGGGGAGCTGTTTTTT; CDR3aa: CSASPKRENGELFF
v_gene: TRBV28; d_gene: NA; j_gene: TRBJ2-3; abundance: NA; CDR3nt: TGTGCCAGCACTCAGGGCAGGTTTACGGATACGCGGTATTTT; CDR3aa: CASTQGRFTDTRYF
v_gene: TRBV7-3; d_gene: NA; j_gene: TRBJ1-1; abundance: many; CDR3nt: TGTGCCAGCAGCCTGAATGCAGGCAACACTGAAGCTTTCTTT; CDR3aa: CASSLNAGNTEAFF
v_gene: TRBV29-1; d_gene: TRBD2; j_gene: TRBJ2-3; abundance: many; CDR3nt: TGCAGCGTTGAAGATCCTAGCGGGAGGGCCAGATTAGATACGCAGTATTTT; CDR3aa: CSVEDPSGRARLDTQYF
v_gene: TRBV5-1; d_gene: NA; j_gene: TRBJ2-1; abundance: many; CDR3nt: TGCGCCAGCAGCTTGGCTCAGGCAGTCGGAGGTGAGCAGTTCTTC; CDR3aa: CASSLAQAVGGEQFF
v_gene: TRBV27; d_gene: TRBD1; j_gene: TRBJ2-7; abundance: many; CDR3nt: TGTGCCAGCAGGCCGACTACAGGGGGCGCGGCCGAGCAGTACTTC; CDR3aa: CASRPTTGGAAEQYF
v_gene: TRBV7-9; d_gene: TRBD1; j_gene: TRBJ1-5; abundance: few; CDR3nt: TGTGCCAGCAGCTTCTCGACAGCTCCGACAGGGGCATATCAGCCCCAGCATTTT; CDR3aa: CASSFSTAPTGAYQPQHF
v_gene: TRBV7-8; d_gene: TRBD1; j_gene: TRBJ2-7; abundance: many; CDR3nt: TGTGCCAGCACCCTGCGAGGACAGGGAGACTCCGAGCAGTACTTC; CDR3aa: CASTLRGQGDSEQYF
v_gene: TRBV3-1; d_gene: NA; j_gene: TRBJ2-3; abundance: many; CDR3nt: TGTGCCAGCAGCCAAGCCGTTCTAGCCACAGATACGCAGTATTTT; CDR3aa: CASSQAVLATDTQYF
v_gene: TRBV11-2; d_gene: NA; j_gene: TRBJ2-1; abundance: many; CDR3nt: TGTGCCAGCAGCTTACGGGGCAGCTCCAACAATGAGCAGTTCTTC; CDR3aa: CASSLRGSSNNEQFF
v_gene: TRBV20-1; d_gene: TRBD2; j_gene: TRBJ2-7; abundance: many; CDR3nt: TGCAGTGCTACTAGCGGGTCGTCCTACGAGCAGTACTTC; CDR3aa: CSATSGSSYEQYF
v_gene: TRBV5-1; d_gene: NA; j_gene: TRBJ2-2; abundance: many; CDR3nt: TGCGCCAGCAGCTTGGGCACTTTGAACACCGGGGAGCTGTTTTTT; CDR3aa: CASSLGTLNTGELFF
v_gene: TRBV7-2; d_gene: NA; j_gene: TRBJ1-5; abundance: few; CDR3nt: TGTGCCAGCAGCTTAGCAGGGATTCAGCCCCAGCATTTT; CDR3aa: CASSLAGIQPQHF
v_gene: TRBV5-1; d_gene: NA; j_gene: TRBJ2-2; abundance: many; CDR3nt: TGCGCCAGCAGCTTGAGTGTGACAGTCGGCCGGGAGCTGTTTTTT; CDR3aa: CASSLSVTVGRELFF
v_gene: TRBV10-3; d_gene: NA; j_gene: TRBJ2-6; abundance: many; CDR3nt: TGTGCCATCAGTGAGTCGACGGGTCTTGGAGCTGGGGCCAACGTCCTGACTTTC; CDR3aa: CAISESTGLGAGANVLTF